This T cell receptor beta chain comes out of a study of blood T cell repertoires in COVID-19. Background on the study: Spain, Italy and the United States supplied samples that represented acute and convalescent COVID-19. T cells, B-cell-depleted T cells, or PBMCs provided the cDNA or gDNA that served as material.

Donors of Cohort 3 who recovered were those that had two negative PCRs, clearance, or symptom resolution. Germline CDR1 is ENHRY and CDR2 is SYGVKD. V was pared by 2 bases and J by 0 bases, with 9 bases of the junction left unmatched. The CDR3 totals 17 residues. Data came from immunoSEQ multiplex PCR; TCRdb stores just in-frame clones and leaves some out. The sample has over 200,000 clones, around nine tenths seen once. Sequencing was carried out using PBMCs or T cells enriched from blood (not recorded which). The chain recombines TRBV10-3 with TRBJ2-5; 7 nucleotides align to TRBD1. The sequence was collected from a young man who had recovered from COVID-19. The CDR3 DNA sequence: TGTGCCATCAGTGAGAAACGGACAGGACAGTACCAAGAGACCCAGTACTTC. Residues: CAISEKRTGQYQETQYF.